A selection of T cell receptor beta chains follows, all from one sample in a study of CD8 T cells in Susac syndrome. TCRdb reanalysed the immunoSEQ multiplex PCR reads using MiXCR and keeps one entry per CDR3 protein. The profile shows 200,000 or so distinct CDR3 sequences, around 95% of them singletons. Sequenced material: CD8+ T cells from PBMCs. The receptors were gathered from a human donor with Susac syndrome. Each CDR3 is given with its conserved first and last residue. A D gene is named only where the DNA matches it firmly. Size is omitted from some rows. Given values are once, few, many or a class for expanded clones.

j_call clone_size d_call v_call cdr3_nt cdr3_aa
TRBJ2-7 - TRBD2 TRBV11-2 TGTGCCAGCAGCTTATCAGCGGGAGGGCCATACGAGCAGTACTTC CASSLSAGGPYEQYF
TRBJ1-4 - - TRBV20-1 TGCAGTGCTAGAGTCGCTTCGGGGGCGGATGAAAAACTGTTTTTT CSARVASGADEKLFF
TRBJ2-7 once - TRBV7-9 TGTGCCAGCAGCTTAGGGGGACGGGACGTCTACGAGCAGTACTTC CASSLGGRDVYEQYF
TRBJ1-1 once - TRBV19 TGTGCCAGTAGGGTGGCCCACGGGGGAAGCACTGAAGCTTTCTTT CASRVAHGGSTEAFF
TRBJ1-2 - - TRBV12-3/TRBV12-4 TGTGCCAGCAGTCACTCATCGGTCCATGGCTACACCTTC CASSHSSVHGYTF
TRBJ2-1 - TRBD2 TRBV2 TGTGCCAGCAGTGAAAATGTGGCGGGAGGGGGCAATGAGCAGTTCTTC CASSENVAGGGNEQFF
TRBJ2-7 - - TRBV27 TGTGCCAGCAGTTTAGGAGGACAGATATACGAGCAGTACTTC CASSLGGQIYEQYF
TRBJ2-3 - - TRBV20-1 TGCAGTGCTAGAGATGGCCAAAGGGGCACAGATACGCAGTATTTT CSARDGQRGTDTQYF
TRBJ2-2 once - TRBV5-6 TGTGCCAGCAGCTTGTTCGTGGGGTTCACCGGGGAGCTGTTTTTT CASSLFVGFTGELFF
TRBJ2-1 - TRBD2 TRBV3-1 TGTGCCAGCAGCCCCGCGGGACTAGCGGTTTACAATGAGCAGTTCTTC CASSPAGLAVYNEQFF
TRBJ2-7 - - TRBV15 TGTGCCACCAGCAGAGATCGGCAGGGGGGAAACGAGCAGTACTTC CATSRDRQGGNEQYF
TRBJ2-7 - - TRBV7-9 TGTGCCAGCAGCCCCTTTGGGACCTACGAGCAGTACTTC CASSPFGTYEQYF
TRBJ1-2 - - TRBV5-1 TGCGCCAGCAGCTGGCTAACAGAAACAGGGTTACTTGATGGCTACACCTTC CASSWLTETGLLDGYTF
TRBJ2-1 - - TRBV9 TGTGCCAGCAGCACAACACTAGTATCAAATGAGCAGTTCTTC CASSTTLVSNEQFF
TRBJ2-7 - - TRBV12-3/TRBV12-4 TGTGCCAGCAGCTTCCCCGGGACACCTTACGAGCAGTACTTC CASSFPGTPYEQYF
TRBJ1-2 - TRBD1 TRBV28 TGTGCCAGCAGTAGTGGACAGGGAGGTGGCTACACCTTC CASSSGQGGGYTF
TRBJ1-1 - TRBD1 TRBV20-1 TGCAGTGCTAGACCCCGGGACAGGGAGGGCACTGAAGCTTTCTTT CSARPRDREGTEAFF
TRBJ1-1 - - TRBV4-2 TGTGCCAGCAGCCAAGCATTTACAGGGAGCCCGGCGGAGACTGAAGCTTTCTTT CASSQAFTGSPAETEAFF
TRBJ2-5 - TRBD2 TRBV6-2/TRBV6-3 TGTGCCAGCAGTACTAGCGGTTGGGGGACCCAGTACTTC CASSTSGWGTQYF
TRBJ2-7 - - TRBV5-1 TGCGCCAGCAGCGCGGGACGAAATGGCTACGAGCAGTACTTC CASSAGRNGYEQYF
TRBJ1-1 - - TRBV27 TGTGCCAGCAGAATGACGGACCTGAACACTGAAGCTTTCTTT CASRMTDLNTEAFF
TRBJ2-1 - TRBD2 TRBV20-1 TGCAGTGTTTCTCTACTAGCGGGAGAATATTATGAGCAGTTCTTC CSVSLLAGEYYEQFF
TRBJ1-1 - - TRBV27 TGTGCCAGCGGAGCAGGGGCCACTGAAGCTTTCTTT CASGAGATEAFF
TRBJ1-2 - - TRBV20-1 TGCAGTGCGATGGACATTTACTATGGCTACACCTTC CSAMDIYYGYTF
TRBJ2-1 - TRBD2 TRBV24-1 TGTGCCACCAGTGTCCTTAGCGGGAGTAACAATGAGCAGTTCTTC CATSVLSGSNNEQFF
TRBJ2-1 - TRBD2 TRBV20-1 TGCAGTGCTAGGGCATACGGGACTAGCGGGGACAATGAGCAGTTCTTC CSARAYGTSGDNEQFF
TRBJ1-5 - - TRBV12-3/TRBV12-4 TGTGCCAGCAGTTTCGCGGCAGCTTATAGCAATCAGCCCCAGCATTTT CASSFAAAYSNQPQHF
TRBJ1-1 - - TRBV20-1 TGCAGTGCCCTTGGAGGCACTGAAGCTTTCTTT CSALGGTEAFF
TRBJ1-4 - TRBD1 TRBV12-3/TRBV12-4 TGTGCCAGCACCAAGGACAGGGGTGATGAAAAACTGTTTTTT CASTKDRGDEKLFF
TRBJ1-1 - TRBD1 TRBV4-1 TGCGCCAGTTACAGGGGGAGGAGGACTGAAGCTTTCTTT CASYRGRRTEAFF
TRBJ1-1 - - TRBV19 TGTGCCAGTAGAAACATAGGAATAAACACTGAAGCTTTCTTT CASRNIGINTEAFF
TRBJ1-1 - TRBD1 TRBV30 TGTGCCTGGACCTTGGGGACAGAAATGAACACTGAAGCTTTCTTT CAWTLGTEMNTEAFF
TRBJ2-1 few - TRBV12-5 TGTGCTAGTGGTTTGGTGTACAATGAGCAGTTCTTC CASGLVYNEQFF
TRBJ2-1 - TRBD1 TRBV15 TGTGCCACCCGGGACAGGGACTACAATGAGCAGTTCTTC CATRDRDYNEQFF
TRBJ1-3 once - TRBV29-1 TGCAGCGCCTTGGGTGGAAACACCATATATTTT CSALGGNTIYF
TRBJ1-1 - - TRBV24-1 TGTGCCACCAGTGAACCGGAAAGCACTGAAGCTTTCTTT CATSEPESTEAFF
TRBJ1-1 - - TRBV19 TGTGCCAGTAGAACCGACAGGGAAGCTTTCTTT CASRTDREAFF
TRBJ1-2 - - TRBV3-1 TGTGCCAGCAGCCAAGGTCGCAGGGGCTATGGCTACACCTTC CASSQGRRGYGYTF
TRBJ2-2 - - TRBV5-4 TGTGCCAGCAGCTTCCGACAGATGATAAACACCGGGGAGCTGTTTTTT CASSFRQMINTGELFF
TRBJ2-5 - TRBD2 TRBV6-5 TGTGCCAGCAGTTTAGTCGCTAGCGGGGGGAAAGAGACCCAGTACTTC CASSLVASGGKETQYF
TRBJ2-7 - - TRBV13 TGTGCCAGCAGCTCCGGGACGTACATCCACGAGCAGTACTTC CASSSGTYIHEQYF
TRBJ1-2 few TRBD1 TRBV5-1 TGCGCCAGCAGCGGAACAGGGGGCATCGGCTATGGCTACACCTTC CASSGTGGIGYGYTF
TRBJ2-1 - - TRBV2 TGTGCCAGCAATCCTACTACCTACAATGAGCAGTTCTTC CASNPTTYNEQFF
TRBJ2-1 once TRBD2 TRBV3-1 TGTGCCAGCAGTGAAGGCGGGGGGACTTACAATGAGCAGTTCTTC CASSEGGGTYNEQFF
TRBJ1-1 - - TRBV7-2 TGTGCCAGCAGCTCCCCAGGGGACCTTGAAGCTTTCTTT CASSSPGDLEAFF
TRBJ2-3 - - TRBV5-6 TGTGCCAGCAGCCCCCCTACATGGAGAAGCACAGATACGCAGTATTTT CASSPPTWRSTDTQYF
TRBJ2-1 few - TRBV7-8 TGTGCCAGCTCGGAGACCTACAATGAGCAGTTCTTC CASSETYNEQFF
TRBJ2-1 once - TRBV4-1 TGCGCCAGCAGCCAAGAGAACACTGGCGCCAATGCGCAGTTCTTC CASSQENTGANAQFF
TRBJ2-1 - - TRBV7-7 TGTGCTAGCAGCTTAGTTGACGGAGATGAGCAGTTCTTC CASSLVDGDEQFF
TRBJ2-6 - - TRBV29-1 TGCAGCGTGGAGACCTACTCTGGGGCCAACGTCCTGACTTTC CSVETYSGANVLTF
TRBJ2-2 - - TRBV29-1 TGCAGCGTTGAAGAGAGCAACAGGGGGGGTTTCAACACCGGGGAGCTGTTTTTT CSVEESNRGGFNTGELFF
TRBJ1-3 - TRBD1 TRBV9 TGTGCCAGCAGCGAGACAGGGGATGGAAACACCATATATTTT CASSETGDGNTIYF
TRBJ2-5 - TRBD2 TRBV7-8 TGTGCCAGCAGCTTATGGGGACTAGCGGATCTCCAAGAGACCCAGTACTTC CASSLWGLADLQETQYF
TRBJ1-5 once - TRBV7-8 TGTGCCAGCAGCCACGTGATGGGGATTTATAGCAATCAGCCCCAGCATTTT CASSHVMGIYSNQPQHF
TRBJ1-5 - - TRBV27 TGTGCCAGCAGTTCCACAAATCAGCCCCAGCATTTT CASSSTNQPQHF
TRBJ2-3 - - TRBV6-4 TGTGCCAGCAGTGACAGCACAGATACGCAGTATTTT CASSDSTDTQYF
TRBJ1-2 once TRBD1 TRBV29-1 TGCAGCGTTCGCCAGGGGGGAGGCTATGGCTACACCTTC CSVRQGGGYGYTF
TRBJ2-2 - - TRBV5-1 TGCGCCAGCAGCTTGGCCGGGCTCAACACCGGGGAGCTGTTTTTT CASSLAGLNTGELFF
TRBJ2-2 - TRBD2 TRBV9 TGTGCCAGCAGCGTAGATCGGTCTAGCGGGAGGGCCCTCGGGGAGCTGTTTTTT CASSVDRSSGRALGELFF